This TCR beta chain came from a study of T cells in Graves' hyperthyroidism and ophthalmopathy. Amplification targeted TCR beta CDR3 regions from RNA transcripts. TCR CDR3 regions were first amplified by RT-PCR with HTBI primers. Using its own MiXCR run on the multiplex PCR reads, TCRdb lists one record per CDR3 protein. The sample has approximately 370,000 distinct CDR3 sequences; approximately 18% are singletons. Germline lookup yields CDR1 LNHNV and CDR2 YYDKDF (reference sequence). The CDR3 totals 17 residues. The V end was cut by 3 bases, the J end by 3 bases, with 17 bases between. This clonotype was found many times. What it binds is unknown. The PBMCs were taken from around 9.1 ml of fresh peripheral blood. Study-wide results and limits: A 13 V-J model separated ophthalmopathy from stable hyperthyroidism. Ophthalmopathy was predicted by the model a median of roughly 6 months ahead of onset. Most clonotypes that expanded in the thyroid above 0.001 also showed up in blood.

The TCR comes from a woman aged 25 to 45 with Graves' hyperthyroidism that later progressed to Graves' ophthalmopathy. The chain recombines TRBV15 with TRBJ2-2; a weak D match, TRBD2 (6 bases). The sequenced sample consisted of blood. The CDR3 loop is CATSRTGLLKDTGELFF. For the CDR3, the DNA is TGTGCCACCAGCAGGACGGGACTCCTAAAAGACACCGGGGAGCTGTTTTTT.